The 10 T cell receptor beta chains listed next were all sequenced from one sample in a study of T cells in Graves' hyperthyroidism and ophthalmopathy. The source material, RNA transcripts, was used to amplify TCR beta CDR3 regions. During a first-round RT-PCR of the TCR CDR3, the HTBI primer set was used. TCRdb re-called the multiplex PCR reads with MiXCR, one entry per CDR3 protein. In the table there are about 480,000 distinct CDR3 sequences, around an eighth of which are singletons. The specimen was blood. The receptors stem from a woman between 18 and 29 years old with Graves' hyperthyroidism.

This clonotype was detected many times. This chain's CDR3 is CASSWAFREAFF. CDR3 DNA: TGTGCCAGCAGTTGGGCTTTTCGGGAAGCTTTCTTT. The chain uses TRBV6-2 or TRBV6-3 and TRBJ1-1; D unclear. Germline V lookup: CDR1 MNHEY, CDR2 SVGEGT. The CDR3 spans 12 residues. Trimming stripped 4 bases from V and 8 bases from J, with 11 bases between.

This clonotype was recorded at least ten times. The chain employs TRBV27 and TRBJ2-7; D unclear. The CDR3 runs to 13 residues. CDR1 is MNHEY, CDR2 SMNVEV, per germline (reference sequence). V gave up 4 bases and J gave up 2 bases, with 9 bases separating them. The CDR3: CASSSGRTYEQYF. CDR3 in DNA: TGTGCCAGCAGTTCCGGACGGACCTACGAGCAGTACTTC.

The V call is TRBV12-3 or TRBV12-4, the J call TRBJ2-6, with 7 bases that match TRBD2. This CDR3 comprises 16 residues. V shed 8 bases, J shed 0 bases, and the junction held 7 bases outside the gene matches. In DNA form, the CDR3 reads TGTGCCAGCTTTGAGGGAGGGGACTCTGGGGCCAACGTCCTGACTTTC. Protein: CASFEGGDSGANVLTF.

This clonotype was seen at least ten times. This chain links TRBV12-3 or TRBV12-4 with TRBJ2-1; 8 bases fit TRBD2. V trimming: 7 bases; J trimming: 6 bases; junction bases outside the gene matches: 8. The CDR3 runs 14 residues. The CDR3 here is CASMSGSLLNEQFF. CDR3 bases: TGTGCCAGCATGAGCGGGAGTTTGCTCAATGAGCAGTTCTTC.

As concerns this clonotype: At one boundary the junction diverges from the germline segment, which might be a read error. The rearrangement uses TRBV7-3 and TRBJ2-2; 11 bases map to TRBD1. The CDR3 is 18 residues long. Germline CDR1 reads SGHTA; CDR2 reads FQGTGA. CDR3 sequence: CASSSGTGGSFRTGELSF. The CDR3 DNA sequence: TGTGCCAGCAGCTCCGGGACAGGGGGGTCTTTTAGGACCGGGGAGCTGTCTTTT.

The sample holds many counts of this clonotype. The CDR3 protein is CASSLIPLAGRYNEQFF. CDR3 DNA: TGCGCCAGCAGCTTGATTCCATTAGCGGGAAGATACAATGAGCAGTTCTTC. The chain has TRBV5-1 and TRBJ2-1, with TRBD2 matching over 8 bases. CDR1 is SGHRS and CDR2 is YFSETQ in the germline V gene. J was trimmed by 4 bases and V by 1 base; bases with no gene match: 10. This CDR3 spans 17 amino acids.

About this clonotype: A much larger clonotype is one base distant, so this may be a read error. The chain links TRBV14 to TRBJ2-1; no definite D call. Per the germline V gene, CDR1 is SGHDN and CDR2 is FVKESK. CDR3 length: 15 amino acids. The V end was cut by 1 base, the J end by 4 bases, with 11 bases between. The CDR3 is CASSQGWGRYNEQFF. CDR3 nucleotide sequence: TGTGCCAGCAGCCAAGGGTGGGGTCGATACAATGAGCAGTTCTTC.

The rearrangement links TRBV19 to TRBJ1-6, with TRBD1 identical over 8 bases. Looked up from germline, CDR1 is LNHDA and CDR2 is SQIVND (reference sequence). CDR3 length equals 15 residues. J was trimmed by 7 bases and V by 0 bases; bases with no gene match: 2. This CDR3 is CASSIDRDRNSPLHF. CDR3 nucleotides: TGTGCCAGTAGTATAGACCGGGACAGGAATTCACCCCTCCACTTT.

The sample holds a few counts of this clonotype. The gene calls are TRBV10-1 and TRBJ2-1; 12 bases agree with TRBD2. Germline V gives CDR1 WNHNN, CDR2 SYGVQD (reference sequence). There are 17 residues in the CDR3. The junction had 11 bases not matched to a gene; V was cut back by 7 bases and J by 4 bases. This CDR3 is CASKMPRLAGVYNEQFF. The CDR3 DNA reads as TGCGCCAGCAAAATGCCGCGACTAGCGGGAGTTTACAATGAGCAGTTCTTC.

This clonotype came up many times. This sequence joins TRBV6-5 and TRBJ1-4; D is ambiguous. The CDR3 spans 16 residues. V shed 2 bases and J shed 5 bases, with 15 bases lying between them. Germline CDR1 and CDR2: MNHEY and SVGAGI. The CDR3 sequence is CASSYLAEGLNEKLFF. The CDR3 DNA follows: TGTGCCAGCAGTTACCTGGCGGAGGGCCTAAATGAAAAACTGTTTTTT.